This T cell receptor beta chain was captured in a study of cytomegalovirus exposure and HLA in healthy donors. TCRdb keeps only in-frame clones here, not all; method: immunoSEQ multiplex PCR. The data show more than 95,000 clones, with around 88% seen just once and approximately 4.9% held by the top ten. The ends were cut back, 6 bases at V and 4 bases at J, with 18 bases in the middle. Per the germline V gene, CDR1 is SNHLY and CDR2 is FYNNEI. The CDR3 sequence is 15 residues long. The V and J genes are TRBV2 and TRBJ1-1, with a possible D match to TRBD1 (6 bases). The clonotype originates from a man aged 18-30 years in good health and CMV-seronegative. The specimen sequenced was PBMCs. Written as DNA, the CDR3 is TGTGCCAGCAGGCCAAACAGGGATGGTGGCACTGAAGCTTTCTTT. Its protein is CASRPNRDGGTEAFF.